These 19 T cell receptor beta chains came from one sample sequenced in a study of identical twins. Each CDR3 protein is one row after TCRdb ran MiXCR on the 5' RACE reads. The table lists 690,000 or so distinct CDR3 sequences, approximately 9% of them singletons, with 0.85% to 1% in the top ten. The same sample was also used in a study of yellow fever vaccine responses in identical twins.

The sample was PBMCs. Receptor source: a woman between 18 and 29 years old in good health.

This rearrangement joins TRBV6-5 to TRBJ2-5; a possible D gene is TRBD1 (6 bases). The CDR3 extends over 13 amino acids. Trimming took off 3 bases at V and 4 bases at J, with 9 bases between the two ends. Germline V lookup: CDR1 MNHEY, CDR2 SVGAGI. The CDR3 DNA is TGTGCCAGCAGTTATTCACAGGGAGAGACCCAGTACTTC. It specifies CASSYSQGETQYF.

This clonotype was detected only a few times. For the CDR3, the DNA is TGCGCCAGCAGCCACACGACCGCTGGCAATGAGCAGTTCTTC. It codes for CASSHTTAGNEQFF. The chain is built from TRBV4-3 and TRBJ2-1; D gene unclear. With 3 bases removed from V and 6 bases from J, the gap between germline ends came to 12 bases. The CDR3 is 14 amino acids. Germline lookup yields CDR1 LGHNA and CDR2 YSLEER.

The rearrangement links TRBV15 to TRBJ2-7, with TRBD1 matching 7 bases. Germline V gene data show CDR1 as LNHNV and CDR2 as YYDKDF (reference sequence). The junction had 17 bases not matched to a gene; V was cut back by 5 bases and J by 4 bases. This CDR3 is built from 17 residues. The DNA of the CDR3 is TGTGCCACCAGCTTAGAACGGGGACAGCTAATCACGTACGAGCAGTACTTC. It translates to CATSLERGQLITYEQYF.

This rearrangement joins TRBV4-3 to TRBJ2-7; D remains unclear. Germline loops: CDR1 LGHNA, CDR2 YSLEER. The V and J ends lost 5 bases and 2 bases respectively, with 16 bases between them. This CDR3 has 15 amino acids. The CDR3 DNA sequence: TGCGCCAGCAGCGAAACAAGAAACGAACCCTACGAGCAGTACTTC. Its translation is CASSETRNEPYEQYF.

The chain employs TRBV10-1 and TRBJ2-3; 7 bases match TRBD1. With 3 bases clipped from V and 8 bases from J, the junction kept 8 bases outside the gene matches. The CDR3 totals 14 residues. Germline values: CDR1 WNHNN, CDR2 SYGVQD (reference sequence). The CDR3 loop reads CASSEIRGQGTQYF. CDR3 coding DNA: TGCGCCAGCAGTGAAATAAGGGGGCAGGGTACGCAGTATTTT.

V is TRBV29-1 and J is TRBJ2-1, with 8 bases fitting TRBD1. Germline V lookup: CDR1 SQVTM, CDR2 ANQGSEA. J lost 5 bases, V lost 6 bases, and 6 bases had no gene match. The CDR3 is made up of 13 amino acids. The CDR3 DNA reads as TGCAGCGTCCCCGGACAGGGTGACAATGAGCAGTTCTTC. Its translation: CSVPGQGDNEQFF.

This clonotype appeared a few times. This chain uses TRBV9 with TRBJ1-1; the match to TRBD1 covers 10 bases. Germline V gives CDR1 SGDLS, CDR2 YYNGEE. The CDR3 contains 17 residues. The junction had 10 bases not matched to a gene; V was cut back by 0 bases and J by 5 bases. The CDR3 is CASSVDGQGGLRTEAFF. CDR3 nucleotides: TGTGCCAGCAGCGTAGACGGACAGGGGGGCCTAAGGACTGAAGCTTTCTTT.

In its sample, this clonotype was seen a few times. The V call is TRBV7-9, the J call TRBJ2-1, with 10 bases matching TRBD1. The CDR3 totals 16 residues. J gave up 2 bases and V 5 bases, and 6 bases lay outside the gene matches. Germline-derived CDR1 and CDR2 are SEHNR and FQNEAQ (reference sequence). The CDR3 region is CASSHPDRGPYNEQFF. In nucleotides, the CDR3 is TGTGCCAGCAGCCACCCAGACAGGGGGCCCTACAATGAGCAGTTCTTC. The entire variable domain, with the rest obtained from reference TRBV7-9 and TRBJ2-1, is as follows: DTGVSQNPRHKITKRGQNVTFRCDPISEHNRLYWYRQTLGQGPEFLTYFQNEAQLEKSRLLSDRFSAERPKGSFSTLEIQRTEQGDSAMYLCASSHPDRGPYNEQFFGPGTRLTVL.

Only one count was recorded for this clonotype. CDR3 in DNA: TGTGCCAGCAGCTACGACAGCGGGGAGCTGTTTTTT. Translated: CASSYDSGELFF. The genes are TRBV4-2 and TRBJ2-2; a possible D gene is TRBD1 (5 bases). With 5 bases removed from V and 7 bases from J, the gap between germline ends came to 8 bases. Germline V lookup: CDR1 LGHNA, CDR2 YNFKEQ. The CDR3 has 12 residues.

This clonotype was found a few times. The V call is TRBV9, the J call TRBJ2-6; D is possibly TRBD1 (6 bases). Trimming shortened V by 3 bases and J by 2 bases, and 9 bases separated the two germline ends. This CDR3 has 15 residues. Germline V gene lookup returns CDR1 SGDLS and CDR2 YYNGEE. The CDR3 sequence: CASSGTVTGANVLTF. The CDR3 nucleotides are TGTGCCAGCAGCGGGACAGTGACTGGGGCCAACGTCCTGACTTTC.

This chain links TRBV15 with TRBJ1-5; maybe TRBD1 (5 bases). Germline CDR1 is LNHNV and CDR2 is YYDKDF (reference sequence). V dropped 5 bases and J dropped 5 bases, with 16 bases sitting between them. The CDR3 extends over 15 amino acids. This CDR3 is CATSGMKGVDQPQHF. CDR3 DNA: TGTGCCACCAGCGGAATGAAAGGGGTAGATCAGCCCCAGCATTTT.

This clonotype was counted only a few times. The chain carries TRBV7-9 and TRBJ2-7, with D possibly being TRBD1 or TRBD2 (7 bases each). Deletions cut 5 bases from V and 3 bases from J, with 17 bases between. The germline gives CDR1 SEHNR, CDR2 FQNEAQ (reference sequence). CDR3 length: 15 residues. CDR3 DNA: TGTGCCAGCAGCGCCCGGGACAGCGGGGTCTACGAGCAGTACTTC. Translation: CASSARDSGVYEQYF. Variable domain in full (rest from reference TRBV7-9 and TRBJ2-7): DTGVSQNPRHKITKRGQNVTFRCDPISEHNRLYWYRQTLGQGPEFLTYFQNEAQLEKSRLLSDRFSAERPKGSFSTLEIQRTEQGDSAMYLCASSARDSGVYEQYFGPGTRLTVT.

This sequence joins TRBV20-1 and TRBJ2-3; 11 positions match TRBD2. J was trimmed by 4 bases and V by 5 bases; bases with no gene match: 8. Germline-derived CDR1 and CDR2 are DFQATT and SNEGSKA (reference sequence). CDR3 size: 15 residues. CDR3 in amino acids: CSAAPLAGGPDTQYF. The CDR3 bases are TGCAGTGCTGCACCTCTAGCGGGGGGTCCAGATACGCAGTATTTT.

This clonotype was seen more than once but under ten times. CDR3 protein: CASSYSIIFQGTPSTDTQYF. The CDR3 region has the DNA TGTGCCAGCAGTTACTCAATCATCTTTCAGGGCACCCCTAGCACAGATACGCAGTATTTT. The chain is built from TRBV6-2 or TRBV6-3 and TRBJ2-3, with D perhaps TRBD1 (5 bases). The CDR3 runs to 20 residues. CDR1 and CDR2 from the germline V gene are MNHEY and SVGEGT. Trimming shortened V by 0 bases and J by 0 bases, and 22 bases separated the two germline ends.

This clonotype was detected ten times or more. This chain uses TRBV5-5 with TRBJ1-5, with unresolved D. V was pared by 4 bases and J by 1 base, with 12 bases between. The CDR3 contains 15 residues. CDR1 is SGHKS, CDR2 YYEKEE, per germline (reference sequence). The CDR3 sequence is CASSLGVGSNQPQHF. CDR3 coding DNA: TGTGCCAGCAGCCTCGGGGTAGGGAGCAATCAGCCCCAGCATTTT. The complete variable domain, with remaining parts taken from reference TRBV5-5 and TRBJ1-5, reads DAGVTQSPTHLIKTRGQQVTLRCSPISGHKSVSWYQQVLGQGPQFIFQYYEKEERGRGNFPDRFSARQFPNYSSELNVNALLLGDSALYLCASSLGVGSNQPQHFGDGTRLSIL.

The table lists this clonotype with a few counts. J is TRBJ2-7 and V is TRBV20-1, with 9 bases lining up with TRBD1. Germline V lookup: CDR1 DFQATT, CDR2 SNEGSKA (reference sequence). Germline trimming cut 3 bases from V and 6 bases from J; bases unmatched to any gene: 9. This CDR3 comprises 14 residues. CDR3 in DNA: TGCAGTGCTAGGTATACAGGGGGCTCTGGCGAGCAGTACTTC. Translated: CSARYTGGSGEQYF.

This sequence joins TRBV20-1 and TRBJ2-7, with D possibly TRBD2 on 6 matching bases. Germline V gene sequence: CDR1 DFQATT, CDR2 SNEGSKA (reference sequence). Trimming cost V 5 bases and J 6 bases, with 17 bases left between them. There are 13 residues in the CDR3. The chain's CDR3 is CSAWTGDGIEQYF. In nucleotides, the CDR3 is TGCAGTGCTTGGACGGGAGATGGGATCGAGCAGTACTTC.

The chain recombines TRBV20-1 with TRBJ2-7; 10 bases are a match to TRBD1. The CDR3 has 12 amino acids. V shed 1 base and J 8 bases; nucleotides not matched to a gene: 2. Germline lookup yields CDR1 DFQATT and CDR2 SNEGSKA (reference sequence). The DNA for the CDR3 is TGCAGTGCTAGAGGCGACAGGGGGCAGCAGTACTTC. Translated, it gives CSARGDRGQQYF.

This clonotype has a handful of counts. J is TRBJ2-5 and V is TRBV3-1; TRBD2 matches 13 bases. This CDR3 comprises 17 residues. Trimming cost V 6 bases and J 5 bases; bases outside gene matches: 12. Germline loops: CDR1 LGHDT, CDR2 YNNKEL (reference sequence). DNA of the CDR3: TGTGCCAGCAGGCGACTAGCGGGGGGTCTCCTAGTCGAGACCCAGTACTTC. Its translation: CASRRLAGGLLVETQYF.